Listed below are T cell receptor beta chains from one sample, sequenced in a study of OX40 agonist ivuxolimab in advanced cancers. Measured with immunoSEQ multiplex PCR; TCRdb has only the in-frame clones, and not every one. Counted here are tens of thousands of clones, 90% to 95% occurring once; the ten biggest clones make up approximately 0.3%. Sequencing was performed on CD4+ or CD8+ T cells sorted from blood, taken in a trial of the OX40 agonist ivuxolimab. Receptors were obtained from an adult with an advanced solid tumor such as melanoma, head and neck, liver or kidney cancer. Both conserved end residues are part of each CDR3. D genes are given only for firm matches. Expanded clones get a size class; other rows say once, few or many, or leave the size out.

CDR3nt: TGTGCCAGCTCACCACGAAGCAGCAGCGAGCAGTACTTC
CDR3aa: CASSPRSSSEQYF
v_gene: TRBV18
abundance: few
j_gene: TRBJ2-7
d_gene: .

CDR3nt: TGTGCCAGCAGCAAACGGGGAGACACAGGGGACCAGCCCCAGCATTTT
CDR3aa: CASSKRGDTGDQPQHF
v_gene: TRBV21-1
abundance: .
j_gene: TRBJ1-5
d_gene: .

CDR3nt: TGTGCTAGCAGCCAAAGGGGGTCCCTACTGACTTATGGCTACACCTTC
CDR3aa: CASSQRGSLLTYGYTF
v_gene: TRBV7-7
abundance: .
j_gene: TRBJ1-2
d_gene: .

CDR3nt: TGTGCCAGCAGTTTCTTGACTAGCGGGAGATACGAGCAGTACTTC
CDR3aa: CASSFLTSGRYEQYF
v_gene: TRBV6-5
abundance: .
j_gene: TRBJ2-7
d_gene: TRBD2

CDR3nt: TGTGCCAGCAGTCCCCAGGGGACAGGTGATCAGCCCCAGCATTTT
CDR3aa: CASSPQGTGDQPQHF
v_gene: TRBV6-4
abundance: .
j_gene: TRBJ1-5
d_gene: TRBD1

CDR3nt: TGTGCCAGCATCATGGACAGGGGAGGCACTGAAGCTTTCTTT
CDR3aa: CASIMDRGGTEAFF
v_gene: TRBV6-1
abundance: .
j_gene: TRBJ1-1
d_gene: TRBD1

CDR3nt: TGTGCTAGCAGCATACTAGCGGGAGGGTTCCAAGAGACCCAGTACTTC
CDR3aa: CASSILAGGFQETQYF
v_gene: TRBV7-7
abundance: .
j_gene: TRBJ2-5
d_gene: TRBD2

CDR3nt: TGTGCCAGCAGTAGAGGGCGGAATGAGCAGTTCTTC
CDR3aa: CASSRGRNEQFF
v_gene: TRBV11-2
abundance: .
j_gene: TRBJ2-1
d_gene: .

CDR3nt: TGCGCCAGCACCTGGGGGGGAGTAACCACCGGGGAGCTGTTTTTT
CDR3aa: CASTWGGVTTGELFF
v_gene: TRBV23-1
abundance: .
j_gene: TRBJ2-2
d_gene: TRBD2

CDR3nt: TGTGCCAGCAACCCAGAGGGCAGAACGAACACTGAAGCTTTCTTT
CDR3aa: CASNPEGRTNTEAFF
v_gene: TRBV7-8
abundance: .
j_gene: TRBJ1-1
d_gene: .

CDR3nt: TGTGCCAGCAGCGTAGACCAACAGGGGAGCTATGGCTACACCTTC
CDR3aa: CASSVDQQGSYGYTF
v_gene: TRBV9
abundance: .
j_gene: TRBJ1-2
d_gene: TRBD1

CDR3nt: TGTGCCAGTAGTATAGTACAGGGGGACTACGAGCAGTACTTC
CDR3aa: CASSIVQGDYEQYF
v_gene: TRBV19
abundance: .
j_gene: TRBJ2-7
d_gene: TRBD1

CDR3nt: TGTGCCAGCAGTACGAACGGGCCCTACGAGCAGTACTTC
CDR3aa: CASSTNGPYEQYF
v_gene: TRBV25-1
abundance: .
j_gene: TRBJ2-7
d_gene: .

CDR3nt: TGCAGCGTTCGTGGGAGGCGTGGCACAGATACGCAGTATTTT
CDR3aa: CSVRGRRGTDTQYF
v_gene: TRBV29-1
abundance: .
j_gene: TRBJ2-3
d_gene: .

CDR3nt: TGTGCCAGCAGGCCAAGCCTAGCGGGAGCCTCCTACAATGAGCAGTTCTTC
CDR3aa: CASRPSLAGASYNEQFF
v_gene: TRBV7-2
abundance: .
j_gene: TRBJ2-1
d_gene: TRBD2

CDR3nt: TGTGCCAGTAATGACAGGGCCTCGGACAATGAGCAGTTCTTC
CDR3aa: CASNDRASDNEQFF
v_gene: TRBV19
abundance: .
j_gene: TRBJ2-1
d_gene: TRBD1

CDR3nt: TGTGCCAGTACCTCGACAGGGGCCTACTCTGGGGCCAACGTCCTGACTTTC
CDR3aa: CASTSTGAYSGANVLTF
v_gene: TRBV19
abundance: .
j_gene: TRBJ2-6
d_gene: TRBD1

CDR3nt: TGCGCCAGCAGCTGGACCGGGACAAATGGCGAGCAGTACTTC
CDR3aa: CASSWTGTNGEQYF
v_gene: TRBV5-1
abundance: .
j_gene: TRBJ2-7
d_gene: .

CDR3nt: TGTGCCAGCAGCTTAGTAGCGGGAGGGCCGGACACCGGGGAGCTGTTTTTT
CDR3aa: CASSLVAGGPDTGELFF
v_gene: TRBV13
abundance: .
j_gene: TRBJ2-2
d_gene: TRBD2

CDR3nt: TGTGCCAGCAGTTCTTATATCGAGCAGTACTTC
CDR3aa: CASSSYIEQYF
v_gene: TRBV28
abundance: few
j_gene: TRBJ2-7
d_gene: .

CDR3nt: TGCGCCAGCAGCCAAGGCTCAGCCCTGAGCTCCTATAATTCACCCCTCCACTTT
CDR3aa: CASSQGSALSSYNSPLHF
v_gene: TRBV4-1
abundance: .
j_gene: TRBJ1-6
d_gene: .

CDR3nt: TGTGCCAGCAGTCTGACTAGCGGGAGATACAATGAGCAGTTCTTC
CDR3aa: CASSLTSGRYNEQFF
v_gene: TRBV6-5
abundance: .
j_gene: TRBJ2-1
d_gene: TRBD2

CDR3nt: TGTGCCAGCAGTTTAACCTCAGGTTTCAAATGGGGTAGCAATCAGCCCCAGCATTTT
CDR3aa: CASSLTSGFKWGSNQPQHF
v_gene: TRBV28
abundance: .
j_gene: TRBJ1-5
d_gene: .

CDR3nt: TGTGCCACCAGCAGAGAAGCAGGGGGCTGGGCGGGCACTGAAGCTTTCTTT
CDR3aa: CATSREAGGWAGTEAFF
v_gene: TRBV15
abundance: .
j_gene: TRBJ1-1
d_gene: TRBD1

CDR3nt: TGTGCCAGCAGCTTGCAGTGGGTCTCCGGGGAGCTGTTTTTT
CDR3aa: CASSLQWVSGELFF
v_gene: TRBV5-8
abundance: .
j_gene: TRBJ2-2
d_gene: .

CDR3nt: TGTGCCAGCAGCCGCCCGGGGAAAGTGAACACTGAAGCTTTCTTT
CDR3aa: CASSRPGKVNTEAFF
v_gene: TRBV27
abundance: once
j_gene: TRBJ1-1
d_gene: .

CDR3nt: TGCGCCAGCAGCAGGCTACAGGGTTCTAATGAAAAACTGTTTTTT
CDR3aa: CASSRLQGSNEKLFF
v_gene: TRBV5-1
abundance: .
j_gene: TRBJ1-4
d_gene: .

CDR3nt: TGCGCCAGCAGCCCGCGGACAGACGGGGGCATTCAGTACTTC
CDR3aa: CASSPRTDGGIQYF
v_gene: TRBV5-1
abundance: .
j_gene: TRBJ2-4
d_gene: .

CDR3nt: TGTGCCAGCAGTGTCGGGCTCCGCACAGATACGCAGTATTTT
CDR3aa: CASSVGLRTDTQYF
v_gene: TRBV2
abundance: .
j_gene: TRBJ2-3
d_gene: .